Below, 6 T cell receptor beta chains from the same sample are listed, as sequenced in a study of T-cell memory formation after mild COVID-19. TCRdb analysed the 5' RACE reads with MiXCR anew, one entry per CDR3 protein. In the table there are a few hundred thousand distinct CDR3 sequences, around 20% of which are singletons. The sequenced sample consisted of PBMCs or a T cell subset sorted from them (not recorded which). The receptors here all came from an adult woman who had mild COVID-19 (a few samples of this study predate the infection). Cell type and time point are not known.

This clonotype was counted at least ten times. The chain recombines TRBV7-8 with TRBJ1-2; 8 bases are a match to TRBD1. The junction had 14 bases not matched to a gene; V was cut back by 2 bases and J by 6 bases. This CDR3 is 17 amino acids long. The germline V gene encodes CDR1 SGHVS and CDR2 FQNEAQ. CDR3 sequence reads: CASSLSRAGGYRNGYTF. CDR3 bases: TGTGCCAGCAGCTTATCCAGGGCAGGGGGCTACCGCAATGGCTACACCTTC. The variable domain in full, with the rest retrieved from reference TRBV7-8 and TRBJ1-2, is GAGVSQSPRYKVAKRGQDVALRCDPISGHVSLFWYQQALGQGPEFLTYFQNEAQLDKSGLPSDRFFAERPEGSVSTLKIQRTQQEDSAVYLCASSLSRAGGYRNGYTFGSGTRLTVV.

The V call is TRBV4-1, the J call TRBJ1-1, with D possibly TRBD1 on 6 matching bases. The CDR3 contains 14 residues. Trimming left V 2 bases short and J 6 bases short, with 13 bases between. Per germline, CDR1 MGHRA and CDR2 YSYEKL. CDR3 sequence reads: CASSQLLGGSEAFF. CDR3 coding DNA: TGCGCCAGCAGCCAACTACTTGGGGGCTCTGAAGCTTTCTTT.

The gene calls are TRBV12-3 or TRBV12-4 and TRBJ2-3, with D tentatively TRBD1 (5 bases). The CDR3 runs to 11 residues. The germline V and J ends were trimmed by 5 bases and 11 bases, with 11 bases remaining between them. The CDR3: CASSLGQGQYF. For the CDR3, the DNA is TGTGCCAGCAGTCTAGGTCAGGGGCAGTATTTT.

This chain joins TRBV6-4 and TRBJ2-5, with D unresolved. CDR1 MRHNA and CDR2 SNTAGT come from the germline V gene. The germline V and J ends were trimmed by 2 bases and 3 bases, with 4 bases remaining between them. The CDR3 has 12 amino acids. CDR3 DNA: TGTGCCAGCAGTGACGGGGAAGAGACCCAGTACTTC. Residues: CASSDGEETQYF.

The chain couples TRBV7-9 to TRBJ1-1; no firm D call. Germline CDR1 is SEHNR and CDR2 is FQNEAQ (reference sequence). The CDR3 runs to 14 residues. V shed 5 bases and J shed 3 bases, with 13 bases lying between them. Here the CDR3 reads CASSPGLGYTEAFF. CDR3 DNA: TGTGCCAGCAGCCCCGGACTGGGGTACACTGAAGCTTTCTTT.

This clonotype was seen a few times. For the CDR3, the DNA is TGTGCCAGCCGACGCGGGGCCACCGGGGAGCTGTTTTTT. Its protein product is CASRRGATGELFF. V gene TRBV3-1 combines with J gene TRBJ2-2, with D possibly being TRBD2 (6 bases). This CDR3 has 13 residues. In germline, CDR1 is LGHDT, CDR2 YNNKEL (reference sequence). Trimming shortened V by 8 bases and J by 4 bases, and 11 bases separated the two germline ends.